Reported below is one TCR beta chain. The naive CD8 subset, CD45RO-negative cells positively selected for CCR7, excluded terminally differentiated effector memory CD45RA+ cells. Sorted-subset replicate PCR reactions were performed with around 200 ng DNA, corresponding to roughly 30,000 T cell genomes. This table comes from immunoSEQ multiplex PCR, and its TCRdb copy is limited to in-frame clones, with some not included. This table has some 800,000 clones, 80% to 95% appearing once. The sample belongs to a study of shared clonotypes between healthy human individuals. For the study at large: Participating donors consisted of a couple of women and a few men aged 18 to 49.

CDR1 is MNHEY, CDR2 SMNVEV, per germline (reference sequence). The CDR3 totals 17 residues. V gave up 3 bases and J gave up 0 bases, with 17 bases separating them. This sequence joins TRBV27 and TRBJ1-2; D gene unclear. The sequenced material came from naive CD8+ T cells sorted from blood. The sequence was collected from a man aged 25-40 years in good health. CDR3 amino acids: CASSFPPTEDSNYGYTF. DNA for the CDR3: TGTGCCAGCAGTTTTCCCCCAACAGAAGACTCTAACTATGGCTACACCTTC.